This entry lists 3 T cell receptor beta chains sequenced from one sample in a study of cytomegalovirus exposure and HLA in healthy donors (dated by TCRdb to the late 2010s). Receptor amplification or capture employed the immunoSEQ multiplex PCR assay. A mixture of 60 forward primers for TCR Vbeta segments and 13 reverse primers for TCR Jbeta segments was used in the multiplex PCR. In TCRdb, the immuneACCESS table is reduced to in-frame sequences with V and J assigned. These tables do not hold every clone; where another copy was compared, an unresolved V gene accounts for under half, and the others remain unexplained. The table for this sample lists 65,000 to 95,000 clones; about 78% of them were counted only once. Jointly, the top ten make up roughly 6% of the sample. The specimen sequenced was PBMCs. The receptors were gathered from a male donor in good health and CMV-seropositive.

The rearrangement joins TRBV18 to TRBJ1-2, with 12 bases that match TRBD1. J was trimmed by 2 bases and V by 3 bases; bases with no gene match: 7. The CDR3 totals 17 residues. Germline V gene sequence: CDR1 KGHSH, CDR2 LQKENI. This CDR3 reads CASSPSRDRGLNYGYTF. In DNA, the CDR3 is TGTGCCAGCTCACCTTCCCGGGACAGGGGGCTGAACTATGGCTACACCTTC.

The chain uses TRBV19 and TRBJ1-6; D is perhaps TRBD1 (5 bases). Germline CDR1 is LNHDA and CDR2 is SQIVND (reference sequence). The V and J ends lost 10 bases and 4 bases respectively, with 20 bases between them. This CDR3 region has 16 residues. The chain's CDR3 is CATGRTAGDYNSPLHF. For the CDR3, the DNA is TGTGCCACAGGTCGGACTGCGGGGGATTATAATTCACCCCTCCACTTT.

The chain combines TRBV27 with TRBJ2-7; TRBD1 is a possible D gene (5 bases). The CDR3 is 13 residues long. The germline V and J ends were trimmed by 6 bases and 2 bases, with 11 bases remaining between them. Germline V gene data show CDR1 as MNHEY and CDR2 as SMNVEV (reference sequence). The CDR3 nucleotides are TGTGCCAGCAGCTGGACAAAAGCCTACGAGCAGTACTTC. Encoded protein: CASSWTKAYEQYF.